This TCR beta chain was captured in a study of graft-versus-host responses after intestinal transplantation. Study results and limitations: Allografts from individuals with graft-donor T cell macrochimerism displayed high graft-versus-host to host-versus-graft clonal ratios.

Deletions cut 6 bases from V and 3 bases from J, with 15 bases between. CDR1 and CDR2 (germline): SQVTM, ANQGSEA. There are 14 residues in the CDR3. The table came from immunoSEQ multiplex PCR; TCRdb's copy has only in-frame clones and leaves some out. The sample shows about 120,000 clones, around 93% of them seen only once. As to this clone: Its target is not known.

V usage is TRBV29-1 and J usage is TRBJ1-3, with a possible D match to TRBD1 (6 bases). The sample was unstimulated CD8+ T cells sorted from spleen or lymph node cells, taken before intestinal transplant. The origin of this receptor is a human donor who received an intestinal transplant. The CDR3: CSVKGPGDGNTIYF. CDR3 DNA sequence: TGCAGCGTAAAGGGGCCAGGGGATGGAAACACCATATATTTT.